What follows describes a single TCR beta chain. Its antigen is currently not known. Base qualities were left out, and no much larger clone turns up one base away. The CDR3 regions of human TCRbeta chains were subjected to immunosequencing. Regarding the original processing steps: Repertoire TCRs were matched against a reference library of SARS-CoV-2-specific TCRs generated with the MIRA antigen-specificity platform. Breadth meant the fraction of unique TCRs that were SARS-CoV-2-associated, whereas depth meant the fraction of total T cells that were SARS-CoV-2-associated. Using the MIRA data, each spike-specific TCR was assigned both to the spike region to which the TCR was reactive and to a CD4 or CD8 class. Log10-transformed breadth and depth values were compared by one-way ANOVA with Sidak's multiple comparisons tests. The table was pulled from immuneACCESS by TCRdb, which kept in-frame rearrangements only. Such tables lose some clones; where checked, under half of the loss comes from unresolved V genes, and the rest has no known cause. V and J calls and clone size come straight from that table; D and trimming were deduced from the DNA. The table for this sample lists about 110,000 clones; roughly 90% of them were counted only once. Of the sample, roughly 1.1% falls within the top ten clones.

The sample comes from a study of T cell responses to AZD1222 COVID-19 vaccine listed by TCRdb under 2021. Describing the broader study: AZD1222 recipients whose second dose came at about 4 weeks and those whose second dose came at about 12 weeks were combined into one group, since spike-specific TCR depth and breadth did not differ between the two schedules. A total of approximately 240 trial participants underwent TCR sequencing, of whom some 200 had received two doses of AZD1222 and about 25 had received two doses of the MenACWY control vaccine. Trial participants were enrolled into age subgroups of 18-55, 56-69 and 70-plus years, which contained around 150, 29 and 61 TCR-sequenced participants, respectively.

Results the study describes overall, beyond this receptor: Because no samples from the day 14 peak response were available, repertoires could be characterized only after the peak T cell response. CD4 TCRs associated with the vaccine covered the entire spike protein, and the dominant responses were in regions 160-218 and 743-854. Conclusions about previously exposed vaccinees were limited because only a handful of AZD1222 recipients were SARS-CoV-2 seropositive at baseline. Participants were mostly white British, with more females than males. The authors suggested clonal diversity may have been underestimated. Nearly half of unique spike-specific TCRs reportedly recognized epitopes outside regions mutated in the B.1.351 and B.1.1.7 variants. The 56-69-year group was small, and its depth increase did not reach significance, likely because of low power. After two AZD1222 doses, both the breadth and the depth of spike-specific TCRs were significantly higher than at day 0 and than in MenACWY recipients.

The time point label corresponds to: baseline before first vaccination. The vaccinee samples were drawn from two UK trials, COV001 and COV002, one of which was a single-blind randomized controlled phase 2/3 trial testing AZD1222 (ChAdOx1 nCoV-19) in healthy adults. Trial participant PBMC samples were collected at day 0 and day 28 after the second dose for TCRbeta chain sequencing. The V end loses 4 bases and the J end loses 7 bases, and a stretch of 14 bases separates them. Inclusive of the bounding cysteine and phenylalanine, the CDR3 is 14 residues long. The only DNA kept is the CDR3, 42 bases in frame from the first base. From a lookup of the germline V gene, CDR1 and CDR2 are SGHRS and YFSETQ.

The sequence is built from TRBV5-1 and TRBJ1-4; matching of 6 bases hints at TRBD1 as the D gene. This receptor was taken from an adult in good health. The specimen comprised peripheral blood, sampled on day 0 of AZD1222 vaccination. For the CDR3, the sequence is CASSVQGVGEKLFF. The sequenced DNA is TGCGCCAGCAGCGTACAGGGAGTGGGTGAAAAACTGTTTTTT.